This T cell receptor beta chain was obtained from a study of regulatory T cells in long-lasting Graves disease. Study-level results: TRBV28, TRBJ1-2 and TRBJ2-5 emerged as the favored segments in persistent disease. The study found lower TCR diversity in persistent Graves' patients than in newly diagnosed ones.

Per germline, CDR1 SEHNR and CDR2 FQNEAQ (reference sequence). Trimming cost V 8 bases and J 3 bases, with 6 bases left between them. The CDR3 is 11 residues long. The time point was: newly diagnosed GD, antithyroid drugs for less than 3 months. Isolated PBMC RNA provided the starting material for the TCR library. In this sample, this clonotype turned up many times. Its target is unknown. CDR3-region Arm-PCR and iRepertoire HTBI primers produced the TCR beta libraries. Original handling: Among the samples, 50 to 80 TRBV and more than twelve TRBJ segments were identified. One entry per CDR3 protein results from TCRdb running MiXCR on the multiplex PCR reads. These V and J calls are TCRdb output, not the study's own analysis. The data hold 300,000 to 450,000 distinct CDR3 sequences, with roughly 15% observed a single time.

The rearrangement joins TRBV7-9 to TRBJ2-3; perhaps TRBD2 as D (6 bases). The receptor's source is a female donor with Graves disease. This specimen consisted of peripheral blood mononuclear cells (PBMCs), obtained at new diagnosis, from a patient treated with antithyroid drugs. The CDR3 region has the DNA TGTGCCAGCGGAGGGACAGATACGCAGTATTTT. Its protein is CASGGTDTQYF.